What follows are 3 T cell receptor beta chains derived from one specimen sequenced in a study of T cell repertoires in cytomegalovirus infection. The antigens these receptors bind are not known. TCRdb re-derived calls from the reads in MiXCR, one entry per CDR3 protein. The table has 830,000 or so distinct CDR3 sequences, approximately 30% seen once. This sample comprised cultured CD8+ T cells from PBMCs, obtained from culture after CMV antigen stimulation. These receptor sequences come from a human donor in good health (CMV status not recorded). Some clones in this sample may be carry-over from other donors' samples.

The CDR3 DNA reads TGTGCCAGCAGCTTGGTTCCAGGGGTGAGCTCCTATAATTCACCCCTCCACTTT. It is translated as CASSLVPGVSSYNSPLHF. The rearrangement uses TRBV5-4 and TRBJ1-6; D is perhaps TRBD1 (6 bases). The V end lost 0 bases, the J end lost 0 bases, and 13 bases lay between the germline ends. The germline gives CDR1 SGHNT, CDR2 YYREEE (reference sequence). The CDR3 extends over 18 amino acids. Supplemented by reference TRBV5-4 and TRBJ1-6, the full variable domain reads ETGVTQSPTHLIKTRGQQVTLRCSSQSGHNTVSWYQQALGQGPQFIFQYYREEENGRGNFPPRFSGLQFPNYSSELNVNALELDDSALYLCASSLVPGVSSYNSPLHFGNGTRLTVT.

This clonotype appeared once. This chain connects TRBV7-9 to TRBJ1-2; D is undetermined. Trimming took 5 bases from V and 8 from J, leaving 18 bases between them. Germline CDR1 SEHNR, CDR2 FQNEAQ (reference sequence). The CDR3 contains 14 residues. The CDR3 protein is CASSRGTALEGYTF. CDR3 coding DNA: TGTGCCAGCAGCCGAGGAACAGCTTTGGAAGGCTACACCTTC.

The genes are TRBV2 and TRBJ1-1, with D perhaps TRBD1 (5 bases). The CDR3 runs to 17 residues. The V gene's germline CDR1 is SNHLY and CDR2 FYNNEI. Trimming cost V 4 bases and J 4 bases, with 22 bases left between them. CDR3: CASSAPRDGSLSTEAFF. CDR3 sequence (DNA): TGTGCCAGCAGTGCACCCCGGGACGGTTCCCTGAGCACTGAAGCTTTCTTT. Looking up the rest from reference TRBV2 and TRBJ1-1 gives the full variable domain: EPEVTQTPSHQVTQMGQEVILRCVPISNHLYFYWYRQILGQKVEFLVSFYNNEISEKSEIFDDQFSVERPDGSNFTLKIRSTKLEDSAMYFCASSAPRDGSLSTEAFFGQGTRLTVV.